This passage covers 9 T cell receptor beta chains from one sample sequenced in a study of cytomegalovirus exposure and HLA in healthy donors. Profiling relied on immunoSEQ multiplex PCR, and the TCRdb table lists in-frame clones only, not all of them. The table shows fewer than 200,000 clones, with more than 80% occurring only once. Sample: PBMCs. The receptors were gathered from a woman aged 18-30 years in good health and CMV-seropositive.

This sequence joins TRBV29-1 and TRBJ1-1; tentative D call: TRBD1 (6 bases). Trimming pared 6 bases from V and 4 bases from J, leaving 12 bases between. This CDR3 is 12 amino acids long. The germline gives CDR1 SQVTM, CDR2 ANQGSEA. The DNA for the CDR3 is TGCAGCGTCTTACAGGGTGGCACTGAAGCTTTCTTT. Protein product: CSVLQGGTEAFF.

This chain uses TRBV4-1 with TRBJ2-1, with D possibly being TRBD1 (6 bases). V shed 2 bases and J shed 3 bases, with 8 bases lying between them. From germline, CDR1 is MGHRA and CDR2 YSYEKL. The CDR3 covers 14 residues. CDR3 DNA: TGCGCCAGCAGCCAAAGGACAGACTACAATGAGCAGTTCTTC. Translation: CASSQRTDYNEQFF.

The genes are TRBV6-5 and TRBJ1-3; 7 positions match TRBD1. CDR3 length: 15 residues. J was trimmed by 0 bases and V by 5 bases; bases with no gene match: 4. Germline V gene data show CDR1 as MNHEY and CDR2 as SVGAGI. CDR3 region: CASSQTGNSGNTIYF. CDR3 nucleotide sequence: TGTGCCAGCAGTCAGACAGGGAACTCTGGAAACACCATATATTTT.

CDR3 sequence: CASSYHASGNYEQYF. The CDR3 DNA is TGTGCCAGCAGTTACCATGCTAGCGGGAACTACGAGCAGTACTTC. The chain joins TRBV6-5 to TRBJ2-7; 9 nucleotides agree with TRBD2. Unmatched junction bases numbered 5, after V lost 2 bases and J lost 3 bases. From germline, CDR1 is MNHEY and CDR2 SVGAGI. This CDR3 comprises 15 residues.

The chain couples TRBV12-5 to TRBJ2-1; TRBD1 is a possible D gene (5 bases). From germline, CDR1 is LGHNT and CDR2 FRNRAP. V lost 3 bases and J lost 8, with 20 bases in between. This CDR3 is 16 amino acids long. The CDR3 loop reads CASGLEHGRRGDEQFF. As DNA, the CDR3 is TGTGCTAGTGGTTTAGAACACGGGCGTAGGGGCGATGAGCAGTTCTTC.

The chain uses TRBV19 and TRBJ2-1, with 12 bases lining up with TRBD2. V was clipped by 5 bases and J by 5 bases; unmatched bases: 13. CDR3 length: 18 residues. Germline V gives CDR1 LNHDA, CDR2 SQIVND (reference sequence). This CDR3 is CASSRPLSLAGGHNEQFF. The CDR3 bases are TGTGCCAGTAGTCGACCTCTCTCACTAGCGGGAGGACACAATGAGCAGTTCTTC.

The chain joins TRBV7-2 to TRBJ2-2; D possibly corresponds to TRBD2 (6 bases). CDR1 SGHTA and CDR2 FQGNSA come from the germline V gene. V was trimmed by 3 bases and J by 3 bases, leaving 14 bases between them. The CDR3 runs to 16 residues. The CDR3 region has the DNA TGTGCCAGCAGCTTGACCGGGACTCCCTACACCGGGGAGCTGTTTTTT. It encodes CASSLTGTPYTGELFF.

The chain carries TRBV25-1 and TRBJ2-1; possibly TRBD1 for D (6 bases). CDR1 is MGHDK, CDR2 SYGVNS, per germline. V was clipped by 3 bases and J by 5 bases, with 11 bases between them. This CDR3 contains 14 residues. The CDR3 region is CASSDRGQNNEQFF. The CDR3 coding sequence is TGTGCCAGCAGTGACAGGGGTCAAAACAATGAGCAGTTCTTC.

V usage is TRBV28 and J usage is TRBJ2-5; no clear D gene. Trimming took 7 bases from V and 1 from J, leaving 4 bases between them. Germline V CDR1 and CDR2: MDHEN, SYDVKM. The CDR3 runs to 11 residues. The CDR3: CASMAQETQYF. CDR3 nucleotides: TGTGCCAGCATGGCCCAAGAGACCCAGTACTTC.